The entry below describes one TCR beta chain. Its specificity is unknown. In TCRdb, the 5' RACE reads were re-called with MiXCR into one record per CDR3 protein. In the table there are approximately 440,000 distinct CDR3 sequences, 17% of which are singletons. The CDR3 runs to 13 residues. The germline V gene has CDR1 MNHNS and CDR2 SASEGT. The J segment lost 3 bases and the V segment lost 4 bases, leaving 3 bases of the junction unmatched. This sample is drawn from a study of CD8 T cells in ankylosing spondylitis. Study findings and constraints: Previously reported in reactive arthritis synovial fluid and blood were some of the motif variants. What appeared characteristic of ankylosing spondylitis blood was a TCR beta motif of under 10 highly homologous variants.

The sequenced sample consisted of blood, either unsorted or a sorted T cell fraction (not recorded which). This TCR derives from a male donor with ankylosing spondylitis. The rearrangement joins TRBV6-1 to TRBJ2-7; TRBD1 agrees at 7 bases. CDR3 nucleotides: TGTGCCAGCAGTGCCCGACAGGGCTACGAGCAGTACTTC. It yields the protein CASSARQGYEQYF.